Ten or more counts support the clone carrying this T cell receptor beta chain. Its antigen is still unknown. The sample originates from a study of regulatory T cells in long-lasting Graves disease. Study outcomes and limitations: Relative to newly diagnosed Graves' patients, persistent ones had lower TCR diversity.

Indicated time point: newly diagnosed GD, antithyroid drugs for less than 3 months. PBMC-derived RNA was used for the TCR library. The germline V gene encodes CDR1 SGHAT and CDR2 FQNNGV. This CDR3 spans 20 amino acids. The trim removed 0 bases at V and 6 bases at J, leaving 18 bases unmatched. HTBI primers from iRepertoire and Arm-PCR of CDR3 regions yielded the TCR beta libraries. Using its own MiXCR run on the multiplex PCR reads, TCRdb lists one record per CDR3 protein. The sample includes around 420,000 distinct CDR3 sequences, 15% to 18% of them seen just once. Material: peripheral blood mononuclear cells (PBMCs), obtained at new diagnosis, from a patient treated with antithyroid drugs. This TCR was recovered from a female donor with Graves disease. The chain joins TRBV11-2 to TRBJ2-3, with 10 bases fitting TRBD2. CDR3 nucleotide sequence: TGTGCCAGCAGCTTAGATCGAAGTTATGGGAGCGGGAGGGCTGGGGATACGCAGTATTTT. Residues: CASSLDRSYGSGRAGDTQYF.